Following are 27 T cell receptor beta chains from one sample sequenced in a study of blood T cell repertoires in COVID-19. The data were produced by immunoSEQ multiplex PCR, yet TCRdb's version contains in-frame clones alone and is incomplete. The sample carries 200,000 to 300,000 clones, more than 75% recorded once. The sequencing input was PBMCs or T cells enriched from blood (not recorded which). These receptors all come from a man aged 40-49 years who had recovered from COVID-19.

The V gene is TRBV25-1, the J gene TRBJ2-1, with TRBD2 matching 7 bases. The V segment lost 2 bases and the J segment 4 bases; nucleotides outside the gene matches: 8. This CDR3 region has 16 residues. CDR1 and CDR2 (germline): MGHDK, SYGVNS. This CDR3 is CASSEVSREPYNEQFF. Written as DNA, the CDR3 is TGTGCCAGCAGTGAAGTTTCGCGGGAGCCTTACAATGAGCAGTTCTTC.

This chain uses TRBV5-6 with TRBJ1-1; 8 positions match TRBD1. In germline, CDR1 is SGHDT, CDR2 YYEEEE. The CDR3 loop spans 16 amino acids. After removal of 3 bases from V and 12 bases from J, the junction contained 19 bases not matched to a gene. CDR3 sequence: CASSWDRKPASVKSFF. For the CDR3, the DNA is TGTGCCAGCAGCTGGGACAGGAAGCCGGCGTCGGTAAAATCTTTCTTT.

Regarding this clone: An end of the junction does not agree with germline; a read error may underlie this. The CDR3, as DNA: TGTGCCATCAGTTATACCCGGGACTCGGGTTTCGTCTTC. The encoded protein is CAISYTRDSGFVF. The chain couples TRBV10-3 to TRBJ2-1; possible D gene TRBD2, 6 bases. CDR3 length: 13 residues. Germline CDR1 is ENHRY and CDR2 is SYGVKD.

V gene TRBV5-4 combines with J gene TRBJ2-3; TRBD2 might be the D (5 bases). The CDR3 is made up of 14 amino acids. Trimming stripped 6 bases from V and 2 bases from J, with 13 bases between. Germline CDR1 and CDR2: SGHNT and YYREEE (reference sequence). Here the CDR3 reads CASKWERDTDTQYF. The CDR3 nucleotides are TGTGCCAGCAAGTGGGAGAGGGACACAGATACGCAGTATTTT. Full variable domain (rest looked up from reference TRBV5-4 and TRBJ2-3): ETGVTQSPTHLIKTRGQQVTLRCSSQSGHNTVSWYQQALGQGPQFIFQYYREEENGRGNFPPRFSGLQFPNYSSELNVNALELDDSALYLCASKWERDTDTQYFGPGTRLTVL.

The chain recombines TRBV30 with TRBJ1-1; D uncertain. CDR3 length: 14 amino acids. CDR1 and CDR2 from the germline V gene are GTSNPN and SVGIG (reference sequence). The CDR3 loop reads CASRGGGPHTEAFF. CDR3 bases: TGTGCATCTCGAGGAGGCGGGCCGCACACTGAAGCTTTCTTT.

The rearrangement links TRBV18 to TRBJ2-1, with a weak D call TRBD1 (6 bases). The CDR3 sequence is 15 residues long. In germline, CDR1 is KGHSH, CDR2 LQKENI. The V end was cut by 3 bases, the J end by 2 bases, with 11 bases between. CDR3 coding DNA: TGTGCCAGCTCACCGACAGGTTACCCCTACAATGAGCAGTTCTTC. Protein: CASSPTGYPYNEQFF.

V is TRBV11-2 and J is TRBJ2-1, with a weak D call TRBD1 (5 bases). V was trimmed by 4 bases and J by 5 bases, leaving 9 bases between them. The CDR3 length is 13 residues. In germline, CDR1 is SGHAT, CDR2 FQNNGV. The CDR3: CASSWKTDNEQFF. As DNA, the CDR3 is TGTGCCAGCAGCTGGAAGACAGACAATGAGCAGTTCTTC. The full variable domain, its missing parts supplied by reference TRBV11-2 and TRBJ2-1, is EAGVAQSPRYKIIEKRQSVAFWCNPISGHATLYWYQQILGQGPKLLIQFQNNGVVDDSQLPKDRFSAERLKGVDSTLKIQPAKLEDSAVYLCASSWKTDNEQFFGPGTRLTVL.

CDR3: CASRGWEGGRFRYNEQFF. The CDR3 DNA reads as TGTGCCAGCAGGGGGTGGGAGGGAGGCCGATTTAGATACAATGAGCAGTTCTTC. The chain is built from TRBV21-1 and TRBJ2-1; no check of the table's D call, TRBD2, against the DNA was made. TRBV21-1 is a known pseudogene. This CDR3 contains 18 residues.

This clone was observed a handful of times. The rearrangement joins TRBV3-1 (or the pseudogene TRBV3-2) to TRBJ1-2; possibly TRBD1 for D (5 bases). The CDR3 has 13 residues. Trimming removed 1 base at V and 7 bases at J, with 10 bases between. Germline-derived CDR1 and CDR2 are LGHDT and YNNKEL (reference sequence). The CDR3 region has the DNA TGTGCCAGCAGCCAAGTGCCAGGGCCTGGCTACACCTTC. Amino acid sequence: CASSQVPGPGYTF.

The chain combines TRBV28 with TRBJ2-3; 7 bases agree with TRBD1. This CDR3 is built from 18 residues. J was trimmed by 2 bases and V by 2 bases; bases with no gene match: 13. Germline values: CDR1 MDHEN, CDR2 SYDVKM. CDR3 in DNA: TGTGCCAGCAGTTTAGTCGACAGAGGGGGCCACAACACAGATACGCAGTATTTT. It is translated as CASSLVDRGGHNTDTQYF.

The chain is built from TRBV15 and TRBJ1-5; 11 positions match TRBD1. The CDR3 extends over 21 amino acids. Trimming cost V 1 base and J 0 bases; bases outside gene matches: 14. From germline, CDR1 is LNHNV and CDR2 YYDKDF (reference sequence). CDR3 amino acids: CATSRALSGQGAGNSNQPQHF. The CDR3 coding sequence is TGTGCCACCAGCAGAGCCCTATCTGGACAGGGGGCAGGTAATAGCAATCAGCCCCAGCATTTT.

In this sample, this clone turned up a few times. The chain joins TRBV5-6 to TRBJ1-2; D gene unclear. Germline lookup yields CDR1 SGHDT and CDR2 YYEEEE. V lost 2 bases and J 8 bases, leaving 10 bases between the germline ends. The CDR3 is made up of 12 amino acids. CDR3 sequence (DNA): TGTGCCAGCAGCTTCGGGTCACGCGGCTACACCTTC. Protein: CASSFGSRGYTF.

This clone came up once. The rearrangement links TRBV4-1 to TRBJ2-7; 10 positions match TRBD1. The V gene's germline CDR1 is MGHRA and CDR2 YSYEKL. V lost 4 bases to trimming and J lost 3 bases; unmatched junction nucleotides: 3. This CDR3 comprises 14 residues. CDR3 loop: CASSRTGGFYEQYF. CDR3 DNA sequence: TGCGCCAGCAGCCGGACAGGGGGGTTCTACGAGCAGTACTTC.

The V and J genes are TRBV30 and TRBJ1-2; D remains ambiguous. Deletions cut 2 bases from V and 8 bases from J, with 18 bases between. Germline lookup yields CDR1 GTSNPN and CDR2 SVGIG (reference sequence). This CDR3 is built from 14 residues. The DNA of the CDR3 is TGTGCCTGGAGTCCGTCGGCGGCGTTGAGGGGCTACACCTTC. Translating it yields CAWSPSAALRGYTF.

The CDR3 DNA follows: TGCGCCAGCAGCTTGACGCAGACAAGCAAGACCCAGTACTTC. Encoded protein: CASSLTQTSKTQYF. The J gene is TRBJ2-5, the V gene TRBV5-1; D not certain. CDR1 and CDR2 (germline): SGHRS, YFSETQ. The CDR3 totals 14 residues. Trimming took 1 base from V and 6 from J, leaving 13 bases between them.

The rearrangement joins TRBV3-1 (or the pseudogene TRBV3-2) to TRBJ2-7; TRBD2 matches at 10 bases. The CDR3 extends over 16 amino acids. Germline loops: CDR1 LGHDT, CDR2 YNNKEL (reference sequence). J gave up 0 bases and V 6 bases, and 8 bases lay outside the gene matches. The CDR3 protein is CASRPSGSTSSYEQYF. In DNA form, the CDR3 reads TGTGCCAGCAGGCCTAGCGGGAGTACCAGCTCCTACGAGCAGTACTTC.

This rearrangement joins TRBV12-3 or TRBV12-4 to TRBJ2-7, with D possibly matching TRBD2 (5 bases). Trimming left V 8 bases short and J 0 bases short, with 11 bases between. The CDR3 has 13 amino acids. Here the CDR3 DNA reads TGTGCCAGCGGACTGGGCATCTCCTACGAGCAGTACTTC. Protein product: CASGLGISYEQYF.

V gene TRBV5-8 combines with J gene TRBJ2-2, with D perhaps matching TRBD2 (5 bases). The CDR3 runs 15 residues. CDR1 is SGHTS, CDR2 YDEGEE, per germline. The V end was cut by 3 bases, the J end by 3 bases, with 12 bases between. CDR3 sequence (DNA): TGTGCCAGCAGCTCCGGGATTTCGGACACCGGGGAGCTGTTTTTT. Translating it yields CASSSGISDTGELFF.

In this sample, this clone turned up once. The CDR3, as DNA: TGTGCCAGCAGCTTAGGTGGGGGCCGGTCACCCCTCCACTTT. Encoded protein: CASSLGGGRSPLHF. The chain recombines TRBV7-8 with TRBJ1-6; a weak D match, TRBD1 (6 bases). The CDR3 is made up of 14 amino acids. V was trimmed by 1 base and J by 10 bases, leaving 11 bases between them. The germline gives CDR1 SGHVS, CDR2 FQNEAQ.

The CDR3: CASSLAWAGQETQYF. The DNA of the CDR3 is TGTGCCAGCAGCCTAGCTTGGGCGGGGCAAGAGACCCAGTACTTC. The chain employs TRBV3-1 (or the pseudogene TRBV3-2) and TRBJ2-5, with D possibly TRBD2 on 6 matching bases. This CDR3 has 15 residues. Germline V gives CDR1 LGHDT, CDR2 YNNKEL (reference sequence). The germline V and J ends were trimmed by 4 bases and 2 bases, with 14 bases remaining between them.

The J gene is TRBJ1-1, the V gene TRBV3-1 (or the pseudogene TRBV3-2); D may be TRBD1 (5 bases). Germline CDR1 LGHDT, CDR2 YNNKEL (reference sequence). The CDR3 runs 13 residues. The V and J ends lost 5 bases and 6 bases respectively, with 13 bases between them. The DNA for the CDR3 is TGTGCCAGCAGCTACCAGGGTAGTGCTGAAGCTTTCTTT. It codes for CASSYQGSAEAFF.

The chain employs TRBV5-5 and TRBJ2-4, with D perhaps matching TRBD1 (7 bases). The V gene lost 2 bases and the J gene lost 6 bases, with 30 bases spanning the gap. This CDR3 is built from 20 residues. From germline, CDR1 is SGHKS and CDR2 YYEKEE (reference sequence). In DNA form, the CDR3 reads TGTGCCAGCAGCTTAAAAATAGGACTACAAAGGGGGCGTGAAGGAAACATTCAGTACTTC. The encoded protein is CASSLKIGLQRGREGNIQYF.

This clone was found once. This rearrangement joins TRBV10-3 to TRBJ2-3, with no clear D. Trimming left V 9 bases short and J 2 bases short, with 3 bases between. The germline V gene has CDR1 ENHRY and CDR2 SYGVKD. CDR3 size: 10 residues. The CDR3 spells CAIATDTQYF. DNA of the CDR3: TGTGCCATAGCCACAGATACGCAGTATTTT.

The chain joins TRBV3-1 (or the pseudogene TRBV3-2) to TRBJ2-5; 9 positions match TRBD2. Germline-derived CDR1 and CDR2 are LGHDT and YNNKEL (reference sequence). V lost 0 bases and J lost 5; bases outside the gene matches: 16. The CDR3 is 19 amino acids. The CDR3 nucleotides read TGTGCCAGCAGCCAAGATTGGCTCACTCCCAGAAGCGGGAGGGAGACCCAGTACTTC. Amino acids: CASSQDWLTPRSGRETQYF.

The V call is TRBV27, the J call TRBJ2-7; maybe TRBD2 (5 bases). This CDR3 is 13 amino acids long. V lost 4 bases and J lost 6, with 13 bases in between. Per the germline V gene, CDR1 is MNHEY and CDR2 is SMNVEV (reference sequence). The DNA of the CDR3 is TGTGCCAGCAGTTCGGGGATTCGGGGCGAGCAGTACTTC. It translates to CASSSGIRGEQYF.

The chain employs TRBV28 and TRBJ1-5, with D maybe TRBD1 (5 bases). This CDR3 is 14 amino acids long. Trimming shortened V by 11 bases and J by 1 base, and 15 bases separated the two germline ends. Germline V gene sequence: CDR1 MDHEN, CDR2 SYDVKM. The CDR3 coding sequence is TGTGCCTCTCGGAGGGGCGGGAGCAATCAGCCCCAGCATTTT. It is translated as CASRRGGSNQPQHF.

V gene TRBV2 combines with J gene TRBJ1-3, with 10 bases matching TRBD1. The CDR3 extends over 16 amino acids. CDR1 is SNHLY and CDR2 is FYNNEI in the germline V gene. The J segment lost 9 bases and the V segment lost 2 bases, leaving 10 bases of the junction unmatched. CDR3 in DNA: TGTGCCAGCAGTGAACTGGGACAGGGGCCCGAGGGCACCATATATTTT. Its translation is CASSELGQGPEGTIYF.